This paragraph covers one TCR beta chain sequence. Trimming cost V 7 bases and J 1 base; bases outside gene matches: 3. This CDR3 contains 13 residues. Germline V gene lookup returns CDR1 SEHNR and CDR2 FQNEAQ (reference sequence). After extraction with the RNeasy kit, about 0.5 to 1 ug of the RNA was reverse transcribed using random hexamers. TCRdb reanalysed the immunoSEQ multiplex PCR reads using MiXCR and keeps one entry per CDR3 protein. The table shows under 200,000 distinct CDR3 sequences, with roughly nine tenths occurring only once. The source of the sample is a study of CD8 T cells in Susac syndrome. Sequencing of TCR beta was performed on blood CD8+ T cells and on blood CD4+ T cells.

The chain joins TRBV7-9 to TRBJ2-5; TRBD1 aligns across 7 bases. This TCR derives from a human donor with Susac syndrome. The source material was CD4+ T cells from PBMCs. The CDR3 spells CASTRGSQETQYF. The CDR3 DNA reads as TGTGCCAGCACCAGGGGGTCCCAAGAGACCCAGTACTTC.